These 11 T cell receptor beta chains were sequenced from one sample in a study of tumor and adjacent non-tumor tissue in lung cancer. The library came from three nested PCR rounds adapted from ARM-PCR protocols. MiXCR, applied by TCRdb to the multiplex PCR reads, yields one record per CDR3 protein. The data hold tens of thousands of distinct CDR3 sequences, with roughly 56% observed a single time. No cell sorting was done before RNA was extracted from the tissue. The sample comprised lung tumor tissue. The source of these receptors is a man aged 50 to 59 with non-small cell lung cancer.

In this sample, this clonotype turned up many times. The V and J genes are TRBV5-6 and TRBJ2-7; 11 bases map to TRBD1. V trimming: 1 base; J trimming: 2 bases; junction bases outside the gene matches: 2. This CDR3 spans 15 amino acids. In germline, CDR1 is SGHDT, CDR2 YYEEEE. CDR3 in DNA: TGTGCCAGCAGCTTGACGGGACAGGGGGCCTACGAGCAGTACTTC. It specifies CASSLTGQGAYEQYF.

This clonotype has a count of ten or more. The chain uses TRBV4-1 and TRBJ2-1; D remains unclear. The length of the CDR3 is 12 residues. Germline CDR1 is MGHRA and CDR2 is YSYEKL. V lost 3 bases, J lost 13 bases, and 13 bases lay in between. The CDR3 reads CASSHVTQKQFF. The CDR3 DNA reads TGCGCCAGCAGCCACGTGACTCAGAAACAGTTCTTC.

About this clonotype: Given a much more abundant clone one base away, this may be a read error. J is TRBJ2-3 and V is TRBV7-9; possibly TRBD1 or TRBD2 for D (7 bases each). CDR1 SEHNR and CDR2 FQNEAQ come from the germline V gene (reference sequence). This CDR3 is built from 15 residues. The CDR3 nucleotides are TGTGCCCGCAGCTTAACCACAGGGGAGGGAGATACGCAGTATTTT. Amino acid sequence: CARSLTTGEGDTQYF. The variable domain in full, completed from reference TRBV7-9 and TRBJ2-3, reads DTGVSQNPRHKITKRGQNVTFRCDPISEHNRLYWYRQTLGQGPEFLTYFQNEAQLEKSRLLSDRFSAERPKGSFSTLEIQRTEQGDSAMYLCARSLTTGEGDTQYFGPGTRLTVL.

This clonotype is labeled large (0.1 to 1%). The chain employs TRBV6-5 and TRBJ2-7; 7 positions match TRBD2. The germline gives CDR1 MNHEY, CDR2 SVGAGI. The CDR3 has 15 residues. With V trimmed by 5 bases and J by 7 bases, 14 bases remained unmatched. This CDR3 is CASSPGTTVTGEQYF. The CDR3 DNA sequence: TGTGCCAGCAGTCCTGGGACTACAGTAACGGGAGAGCAGTACTTC.

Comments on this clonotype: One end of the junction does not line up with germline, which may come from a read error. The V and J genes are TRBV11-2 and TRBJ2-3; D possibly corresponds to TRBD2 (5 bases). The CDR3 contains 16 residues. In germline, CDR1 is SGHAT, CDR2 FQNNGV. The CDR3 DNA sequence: TGTACCAGCATCTCAAGAAGGACCCACACGGGGGATACGCAGTATTTT. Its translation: CTSISRRTHTGDTQYF.

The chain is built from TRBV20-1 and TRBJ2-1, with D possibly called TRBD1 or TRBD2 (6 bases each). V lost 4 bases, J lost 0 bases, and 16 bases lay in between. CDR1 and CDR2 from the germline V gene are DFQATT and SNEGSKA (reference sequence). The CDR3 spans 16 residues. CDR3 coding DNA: TGCAGTGCTACTTTTATGGGGGGCGGCTCCTACAATGAGCAGTTCTTC. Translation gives CSATFMGGGSYNEQFF.

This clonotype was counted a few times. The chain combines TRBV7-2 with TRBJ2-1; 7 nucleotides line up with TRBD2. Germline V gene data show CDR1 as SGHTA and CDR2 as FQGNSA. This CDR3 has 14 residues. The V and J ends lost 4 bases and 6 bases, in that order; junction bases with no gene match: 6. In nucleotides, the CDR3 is TGTGCCAGCAGCTCTACAAGCGGGATCAATGAGCAGTTCTTC. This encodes CASSSTSGINEQFF.

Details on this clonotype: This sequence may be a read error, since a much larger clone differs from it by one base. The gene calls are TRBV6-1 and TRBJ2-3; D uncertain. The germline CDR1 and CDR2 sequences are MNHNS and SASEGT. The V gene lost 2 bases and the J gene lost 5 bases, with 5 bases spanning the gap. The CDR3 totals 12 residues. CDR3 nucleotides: TGTGCCAGCAGTGAAATTGGAGATACGCAGTATTTT. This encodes CASSEIGDTQYF.

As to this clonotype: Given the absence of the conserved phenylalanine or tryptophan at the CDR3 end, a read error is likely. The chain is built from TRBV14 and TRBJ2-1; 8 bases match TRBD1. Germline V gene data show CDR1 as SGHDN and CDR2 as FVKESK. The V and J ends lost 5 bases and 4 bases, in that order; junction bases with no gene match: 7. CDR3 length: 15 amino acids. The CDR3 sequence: CASSSTGGRYNEQFY. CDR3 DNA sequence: TGTGCCAGCAGCTCCACAGGGGGGAGGTACAATGAGCAGTTCTAC.

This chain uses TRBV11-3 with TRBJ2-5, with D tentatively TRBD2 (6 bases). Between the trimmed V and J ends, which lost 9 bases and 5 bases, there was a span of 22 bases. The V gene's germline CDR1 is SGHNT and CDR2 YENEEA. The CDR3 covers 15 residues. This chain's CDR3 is CASLPHRGSPETQYF. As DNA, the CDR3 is TGTGCCAGTCTCCCCCACCGGGGGTCTCCGGAGACCCAGTACTTC.

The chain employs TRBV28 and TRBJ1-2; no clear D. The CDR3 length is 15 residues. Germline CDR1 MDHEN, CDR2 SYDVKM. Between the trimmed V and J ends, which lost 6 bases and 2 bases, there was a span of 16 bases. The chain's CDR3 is CASSLAGFSNYGYTF. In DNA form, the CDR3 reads TGTGCCAGCAGCCTCGCAGGCTTCTCGAACTATGGCTACACCTTC.